This entry lists 31 T cell receptor beta chains sequenced from one sample in a study of T cell changes during pregnancy in multiple sclerosis. Assay: immunoSEQ multiplex PCR; the TCRdb copy retains only in-frame clones and omits some. This table holds 90,000 or so clones, around 90% found once. Sequences were derived from peripheral blood, sampled in the first trimester of pregnancy. These receptors all come from a female donor with multiple sclerosis, enrolled in a pregnancy study.

The chain uses TRBV7-9 and TRBJ1-2, with TRBD1 as a possible D gene (6 bases). V was shortened by 4 bases and J by 4 bases, with 13 bases between the two germline ends. The CDR3 length is 14 residues. Germline-derived CDR1 and CDR2 are SEHNR and FQNEAQ (reference sequence). CDR3 DNA sequence: TGTGCCAGCAGCTGGGACATGGGTACCTATGGCTACACCTTC. Its protein product is CASSWDMGTYGYTF.

This clone was seen a handful of times. Other nucleotide sequences from this sample produce the same CDR3. The chain links TRBV5-4 to TRBJ2-7; 8 positions agree with TRBD1. Trimming cost V 4 bases and J 0 bases; bases outside gene matches: 3. The length of the CDR3 is 14 residues. The germline gives CDR1 SGHNT, CDR2 YYREEE (reference sequence). The CDR3 DNA is TGTGCCAGCAGCCGGACAGGGAGCTCCTACGAGCAGTACTTC. This sequence encodes CASSRTGSSYEQYF.

The chain is built from TRBV7-6 and TRBJ2-5; D possibly corresponds to TRBD2 (5 bases). The ends were cut back, 0 bases at V and 1 base at J, with 12 bases in the middle. There are 16 residues in the CDR3. Per the germline V gene, CDR1 is SGHVS and CDR2 is FNYEAQ. CDR3 amino acids: CASSLASGTIQETQYF. CDR3 bases: TGTGCCAGCAGCTTAGCAAGCGGAACTATCCAAGAGACCCAGTACTTC.

The rearrangement uses TRBV7-3 and TRBJ2-7; perhaps TRBD2 as D (6 bases). The germline CDR1 and CDR2 sequences are SGHTA and FQGTGA. This CDR3 contains 13 residues. V dropped 8 bases and J dropped 3 bases, with 14 bases sitting between them. Written as DNA, the CDR3 is TGTGCCAGCGGGGTGGGAGGAGGCTACGAGCAGTACTTC. Its protein is CASGVGGGYEQYF.

This clone was seen just once. The rearrangement joins TRBV5-6 to TRBJ2-1; 12 nucleotides line up with TRBD2. The length of the CDR3 is 16 residues. Germline assignment: CDR1 SGHDT and CDR2 YYEEEE. V lost 1 base and J lost 6; bases outside the gene matches: 5. The CDR3 DNA is TGTGCCAGCAGCTTGTGGCTAGCGGGAGGGCTCAATGAGCAGTTCTTC. This gives the protein CASSLWLAGGLNEQFF. The full variable domain, with the rest looked up from reference TRBV5-6 and TRBJ2-1, is DAGVTQSPTHLIKTRGQQVTLRCSPKSGHDTVSWYQQALGQGPQFIFQYYEEEERQRGNFPDRFSGHQFPNYSSELNVNALLLGDSALYLCASSLWLAGGLNEQFFGPGTRLTVL.

The chain employs TRBV9 and TRBJ2-1; D remains unclear. The germline CDR1 and CDR2 sequences are SGDLS and YYNGEE. The CDR3 sequence is 16 residues long. V lost 0 bases and J 0 bases, leaving 10 bases between the germline ends. The CDR3 DNA reads TGTGCCAGCAGCGTAGGAGGCAGTAGCTCCTACAATGAGCAGTTCTTC. Protein sequence: CASSVGGSSSYNEQFF.

For the CDR3, the DNA is TGCGCCAGCCAGTATTCTCTCTACAATGAGCAGTTCTTC. It encodes CASQYSLYNEQFF. The chain carries TRBV5-1 and TRBJ2-1, with D uncertain. Trimming shortened V by 7 bases and J by 3 bases, and 11 bases separated the two germline ends. The length of the CDR3 is 13 residues. Looked up from germline, CDR1 is SGHRS and CDR2 is YFSETQ.

This chain joins TRBV14 and TRBJ2-5, with D possibly matching TRBD2 (6 bases). The germline CDR1 and CDR2 sequences are SGHDN and FVKESK. The CDR3 is 13 residues long. With 0 bases removed from V and 7 bases from J, the gap between germline ends came to 9 bases. CDR3 in DNA: TGTGCCAGCAGCCAAGATGTGGGGGGGACCCAGTACTTC. It encodes CASSQDVGGTQYF.

The chain couples TRBV5-1 to TRBJ2-7; tentative D call: TRBD2 (6 bases). Germline V lookup: CDR1 SGHRS, CDR2 YFSETQ. The CDR3 sequence is 15 residues long. Trimming took 4 bases from V and 1 from J, leaving 15 bases between them. The CDR3 here is CASSPGVDPSYEQYF. CDR3 DNA sequence: TGCGCCAGCAGCCCGGGAGTTGACCCATCCTACGAGCAGTACTTC.

The V and J genes are TRBV2 and TRBJ2-2; 8 positions agree with TRBD1. Trimming removed 4 bases from V and 5 bases from J; junction bases left unmatched: 6. In germline, CDR1 is SNHLY, CDR2 FYNNEI. The CDR3 contains 15 residues. CDR3 sequence: CASSVQGAVTGELFF. CDR3 in DNA: TGTGCCAGCAGTGTTCAGGGGGCCGTTACCGGGGAGCTGTTTTTT.

The genes are TRBV5-5 and TRBJ2-5; 7 positions agree with TRBD2. The V and J ends lost 2 bases and 4 bases, in that order; junction bases with no gene match: 8. The CDR3 consists of 15 residues. The germline V gene has CDR1 SGHKS and CDR2 YYEKEE (reference sequence). The CDR3 protein is CASSFLAEGGETQYF. DNA of the CDR3: TGTGCCAGCAGCTTCCTAGCGGAGGGCGGAGAGACCCAGTACTTC.

The chain uses TRBV5-6 and TRBJ1-1; D is undetermined. The CDR3 sequence is 14 residues long. V dropped 4 bases and J dropped 1 base, with 11 bases sitting between them. Per germline, CDR1 SGHDT and CDR2 YYEEEE. CDR3 residues: CASSETTANTEAFF. The CDR3 nucleotides read TGTGCCAGCAGCGAGACAACGGCGAACACTGAAGCTTTCTTT.

The V gene is TRBV4-2, the J gene TRBJ1-5; no firm D call. V was clipped by 1 base and J by 6 bases, with 7 bases between them. Germline lookup yields CDR1 LGHNA and CDR2 YNFKEQ. The CDR3 loop spans 13 amino acids. DNA for the CDR3: TGTGCCAGCAGCCAAGTTCTAGGTCAGCCCCAGCATTTT. It is translated as CASSQVLGQPQHF.

J is TRBJ2-7 and V is TRBV9; TRBD1 matches at 8 bases. The ends lost 4 bases at V and 7 bases at J; junction bases unmatched: 4. Germline CDR1 is SGDLS and CDR2 is YYNGEE. This CDR3 has 12 residues. CDR3 protein: CASSLTGGEQYF. Written as DNA, the CDR3 is TGTGCCAGCAGCTTAACAGGGGGGGAGCAGTACTTC.

This clone showed up just once. The rearrangement joins TRBV7-9 to TRBJ2-1, with 13 nucleotides matching TRBD2. Germline V gives CDR1 SEHNR, CDR2 FQNEAQ (reference sequence). The V gene end was trimmed by 4 bases and the J gene end by 10 bases; junction bases not matched to a gene: 4. CDR3 length: 14 amino acids. Here the CDR3 reads CASSSGLAGAEQFF. CDR3 nucleotide sequence: TGTGCCAGCAGCTCTGGACTAGCGGGGGCAGAGCAGTTCTTC.

The chain links TRBV2 to TRBJ2-6; no clear D. Germline V lookup: CDR1 SNHLY, CDR2 FYNNEI. V lost 8 bases, J lost 0 bases, and 8 bases lay in between. This CDR3 is built from 14 residues. CDR3 region: CASPLNSGANVLTF. The CDR3 region has the DNA TGTGCCAGCCCGCTAAACTCTGGGGCCAACGTCCTGACTTTC.

The gene calls are TRBV6-1 and TRBJ1-2; 8 bases agree with TRBD1. Trimming cost V 4 bases and J 7 bases; bases outside gene matches: 2. The CDR3 has 12 amino acids. Germline values: CDR1 MNHNS, CDR2 SASEGT. CDR3 residues: CASSGTGLGYTF. The CDR3 DNA follows: TGTGCCAGCAGTGGGACAGGGCTTGGCTACACCTTC.

J is TRBJ2-5 and V is TRBV7-2; D perhaps matches TRBD1 (5 bases). The CDR3 length is 14 residues. Germline V CDR1 and CDR2: SGHTA, FQGNSA. Trimming pared 4 bases from V and 5 bases from J, leaving 14 bases between. CDR3 protein: CASSSGQGWETQYF. The CDR3 nucleotides are TGTGCCAGCAGCTCTGGGCAGGGATGGGAGACCCAGTACTTC.

This chain links TRBV20-1 with TRBJ2-7, with D unresolved. V lost 1 base, J lost 4 bases, and 5 bases lay in between. The germline gives CDR1 DFQATT, CDR2 SNEGSKA (reference sequence). This CDR3 is 11 amino acids long. The CDR3 region has the DNA TGCAGTGCTAGAGGAGCTTACGAGCAGTACTTC. Its protein is CSARGAYEQYF.

In its sample, this clone was seen once. The CDR3 nucleotides are TGTGCCAGCAGCTTGGAATTTGGGACTATCAATGAGCAGTTCTTC. Protein sequence: CASSLEFGTINEQFF. This chain connects TRBV5-6 to TRBJ2-1; TRBD2 matches 7 bases. With V trimmed by 0 bases and J by 6 bases, 6 bases remained unmatched. This CDR3 is 15 amino acids long. Germline CDR1 reads SGHDT; CDR2 reads YYEEEE.

J is TRBJ2-1 and V is TRBV6-5, with 10 bases fitting TRBD2. CDR1 is MNHEY and CDR2 is SVGAGI in the germline V gene. V shed 10 bases, J shed 5 bases, and the junction held 5 bases outside the gene matches. CDR3 length: 13 amino acids. The CDR3 region has the DNA TGTGCCACTTATGGACTAGCGGACAATGAGCAGTTCTTC. It is translated as CATYGLADNEQFF.

The chain has TRBV18 and TRBJ1-4, with 7 bases identical to TRBD1. The CDR3 runs to 13 residues. V lost 3 bases to trimming and J lost 8 bases; unmatched junction nucleotides: 3. CDR1 KGHSH and CDR2 LQKENI come from the germline V gene. The CDR3 spells CASSPQGVEKLFF. CDR3 bases: TGTGCCAGCTCACCGCAGGGGGTCGAAAAACTGTTTTTT. Filled out from reference TRBV18 and TRBJ1-4, the complete variable domain reads NAGVMQNPRHLVRRRGQEARLRCSPMKGHSHVYWYRQLPEEGLKFMVYLQKENIIDESGMPKERFSAEFPKEGPSILRIQQVVRGDSAAYFCASSPQGVEKLFFGSGTQLSVL.

This sequence joins TRBV5-1 and TRBJ1-1; D is perhaps TRBD1 (6 bases). V was cut by 2 bases and J by 4 bases, with 15 bases left in between. Per germline, CDR1 SGHRS and CDR2 YFSETQ. The CDR3 spans 15 residues. CDR3 DNA: TGCGCCAGCAGCTTAGTTGGGGGCGCCGGCACTGAAGCTTTCTTT. This codes for CASSLVGGAGTEAFF.

The V gene is TRBV27, the J gene TRBJ2-7, with D perhaps matching TRBD1 (6 bases). Germline values: CDR1 MNHEY, CDR2 SMNVEV (reference sequence). The V end was cut by 5 bases, the J end by 2 bases, with 13 bases between. The CDR3 loop spans 14 amino acids. DNA of the CDR3: TGTGCCAGCAGTCCGAATGGGGACACCTACGAGCAGTACTTC. Protein product: CASSPNGDTYEQYF.

The chain links TRBV27 to TRBJ2-7; D call uncertain. From germline, CDR1 is MNHEY and CDR2 SMNVEV (reference sequence). Trimming stripped 4 bases from V and 0 bases from J, with 13 bases between. The CDR3 loop spans 15 amino acids. The CDR3 DNA sequence: TGTGCCAGCAGTTCCCTCCGGCGGCACTCCTACGAGCAGTACTTC. Amino acids: CASSSLRRHSYEQYF.

This clone occurred a few times. The chain uses TRBV5-1 and TRBJ2-7, with D possibly TRBD1 on 6 matching bases. Trimming pared 0 bases from V and 7 bases from J, leaving 14 bases between. The CDR3 consists of 14 residues. Germline V CDR1 and CDR2: SGHRS, YFSETQ. The CDR3 DNA sequence: TGCGCCAGCAGCTTGGGAGGGGGTGCACGGGAGCAGTACTTC. Amino acids: CASSLGGGAREQYF. Using reference TRBV5-1 and TRBJ2-7 for the parts outside the CDR3, the full variable domain is KAGVTQTPRYLIKTRGQQVTLSCSPISGHRSVSWYQQTPGQGLQFLFEYFSETQRNKGNFPGRFSGRQFSNSRSEMNVSTLELGDSALYLCASSLGGGAREQYFGPGTRLTVT.

The chain links TRBV18 to TRBJ1-1; no clear D. Trimming pared 2 bases from V and 5 bases from J, leaving 12 bases between. The CDR3 runs 14 residues. CDR1 and CDR2 (germline): KGHSH, LQKENI. The CDR3 region is CASSPSESRTEAFF. The CDR3 DNA is TGTGCCAGCTCACCATCTGAGTCGAGAACTGAAGCTTTCTTT.

The gene calls are TRBV30 and TRBJ1-2; D remains ambiguous. Germline V gene data show CDR1 as GTSNPN and CDR2 as SVGIG (reference sequence). The CDR3 totals 11 residues. The germline V and J ends were trimmed by 4 bases and 6 bases, with 9 bases remaining between them. CDR3 protein: CAWIAGDGYTF. Here the CDR3 DNA reads TGTGCCTGGATCGCCGGGGATGGCTACACCTTC.

The chain recombines TRBV5-1 with TRBJ1-1, with 7 nucleotides matching TRBD1. Trimming cost V 2 bases and J 0 bases; bases outside gene matches: 4. This CDR3 has 15 amino acids. Germline V gives CDR1 SGHRS, CDR2 YFSETQ. The CDR3 nucleotides are TGCGCCAGCAGCTTTCGGACAGGAATGAACACTGAAGCTTTCTTT. Translating it yields CASSFRTGMNTEAFF.

The chain carries TRBV5-4 and TRBJ2-3; tentatively, D is TRBD2 (6 bases). The length of the CDR3 is 14 residues. Germline CDR1 is SGHNT and CDR2 is YYREEE (reference sequence). V was clipped by 0 bases and J by 3 bases, with 8 bases between them. CDR3 DNA: TGTGCCAGCAGCTTGGCGGGGAGGACAGATACGCAGTATTTT. Translation gives CASSLAGRTDTQYF.

The J gene is TRBJ1-1, the V gene TRBV27; D uncertain. Germline-derived CDR1 and CDR2 are MNHEY and SMNVEV (reference sequence). The CDR3 runs 12 residues. V was trimmed by 3 bases and J by 4 bases, leaving 6 bases between them. In DNA, the CDR3 is TGTGCCAGCAGTTTGGGGAGCACTGAAGCTTTCTTT. Protein sequence: CASSLGSTEAFF.